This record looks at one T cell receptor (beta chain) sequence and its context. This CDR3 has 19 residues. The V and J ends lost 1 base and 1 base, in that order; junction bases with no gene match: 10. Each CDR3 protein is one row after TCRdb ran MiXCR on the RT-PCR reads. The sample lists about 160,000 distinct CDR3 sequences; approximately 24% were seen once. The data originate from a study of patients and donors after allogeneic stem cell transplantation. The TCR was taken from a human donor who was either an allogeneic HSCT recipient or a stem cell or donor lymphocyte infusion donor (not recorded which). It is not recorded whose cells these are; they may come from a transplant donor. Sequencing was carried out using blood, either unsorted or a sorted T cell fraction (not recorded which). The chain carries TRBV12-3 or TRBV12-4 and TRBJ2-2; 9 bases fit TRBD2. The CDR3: CASSLGRVLAGGNTGELFF. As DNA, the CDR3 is TGTGCCAGCAGTTTAGGTCGTGTACTAGCGGGCGGGAACACCGGGGAGCTGTTTTTT.